The clone carrying this TCR beta chain was counted between two and nine times. Its antigen is unidentified. Per germline, CDR1 SGHNT and CDR2 YENEEA. This CDR3 comprises 16 residues. V was pared by 3 bases and J by 6 bases, with 18 bases between. This entry comes from a study of T cell repertoires in cytomegalovirus infection. Study outcomes and limitations: The study found HLA-C-restricted CMV-specific TCR beta clonotypes dominating the ex vivo response. Carriers of CMV plus the relevant HLA were identified by cumulative public TCR beta family frequency.

TCRdb ran MiXCR on the reads and lists one entry per CDR3 protein. The sample includes approximately 500,000 distinct CDR3 sequences, 11% of them seen just once. Input material: PBMCs. This receptor was obtained from a human donor in good health (CMV status not recorded). Some clones in this sample may be carry-over from other donors' samples. V and J are TRBV11-3 and TRBJ2-1; TRBD2 might be the D (6 bases). Written as DNA, the CDR3 is TGTGCCAGCAGCTTGGGGGGAAAGAAGAAGGGCAATGAGCAGTTCTTC. Translating gives CASSLGGKKKGNEQFF.